This TCR beta chain came from a study of shared clonotypes between healthy human individuals. The CDR3 runs to 15 residues. Germline-derived CDR1 and CDR2 are LNHNV and YYDKDF (reference sequence). V shed 4 bases and J shed 2 bases, with 15 bases lying between them. Donors included only healthy HIV-negative adults lacking recent acute infections or vaccinations. The authors ran the assay at deep level. Each cell subset's genomic DNA was divided evenly among several immunoSEQ plates. The data were produced by immunoSEQ multiplex PCR, yet TCRdb's version contains in-frame clones alone and is incomplete. The sample consists of around 1.5 million clones, 98% of them appearing once. Overall study findings and caveats: Compared with memory subsets, naive subsets generally had larger estimated richness.

For this clone: The antigen is not known.

The TCR comes from a young man in good health. J is TRBJ2-7 and V is TRBV15, with D hard to call. Source material: naive CD4+ T cells sorted from blood. Subset: CD45RA+ positively selected. CDR3 loop: CATSTTPASPYEQYF. CDR3 bases: TGTGCCACCAGCACCACCCCCGCTTCGCCCTACGAGCAGTACTTC.